The entry below describes one TCR beta chain. Antigen unknown. It was focal radiation plus CTLA-4 blockade with ipilimumab that patients with chemo-refractory metastatic non-small-cell lung cancer received. The data stem from a study of radiotherapy plus CTLA-4 blockade in lung cancer. Study information: Overall, 18% of patients showed an objective response, while approximately 30% attained disease control. Study-wide points: Strongest reported response predictors: early blood clone changes and post-radiation interferon-beta. An expansion of tumor-derived TCR clones occurred in blood after radiotherapy plus ipilimumab.

TCRdb's table, derived via immunoSEQ multiplex PCR, lists solely in-frame clones and lacks some. The data show around 37,000 clones, with roughly three quarters seen just once and 14% held by the top ten. In germline, CDR1 is LNHNV, CDR2 YYDKDF (reference sequence). The V segment lost 4 bases and the J segment 5 bases; nucleotides outside the gene matches: 11. The CDR3 is 15 residues long. The receptor was isolated from a human donor with non-small cell lung cancer that progressed on radiotherapy plus ipilimumab. This specimen was peripheral blood, taken from a patient treated with radiotherapy plus ipilimumab. The chain carries TRBV15 and TRBJ2-7; 7 positions agree with TRBD1. In DNA form, the CDR3 reads TGTGCCACCAGCATCGATATGTCGACAGGGAACGAGCAGTACTTC. Its protein is CATSIDMSTGNEQYF.